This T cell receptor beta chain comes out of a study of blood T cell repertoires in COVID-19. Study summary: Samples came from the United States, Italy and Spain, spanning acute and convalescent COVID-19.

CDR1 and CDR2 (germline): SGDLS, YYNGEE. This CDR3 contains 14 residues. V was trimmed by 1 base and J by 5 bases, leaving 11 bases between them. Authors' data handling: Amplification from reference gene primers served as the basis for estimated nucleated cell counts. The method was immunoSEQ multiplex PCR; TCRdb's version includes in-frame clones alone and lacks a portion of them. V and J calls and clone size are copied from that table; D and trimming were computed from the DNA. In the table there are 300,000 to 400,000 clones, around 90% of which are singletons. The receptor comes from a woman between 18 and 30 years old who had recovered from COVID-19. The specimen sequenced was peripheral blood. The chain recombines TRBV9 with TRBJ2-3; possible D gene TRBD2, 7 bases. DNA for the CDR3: TGTGCCAGCAGCGTAAGGGGGAGGGGAGATACGCAGTATTTT. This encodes CASSVRGRGDTQYF.